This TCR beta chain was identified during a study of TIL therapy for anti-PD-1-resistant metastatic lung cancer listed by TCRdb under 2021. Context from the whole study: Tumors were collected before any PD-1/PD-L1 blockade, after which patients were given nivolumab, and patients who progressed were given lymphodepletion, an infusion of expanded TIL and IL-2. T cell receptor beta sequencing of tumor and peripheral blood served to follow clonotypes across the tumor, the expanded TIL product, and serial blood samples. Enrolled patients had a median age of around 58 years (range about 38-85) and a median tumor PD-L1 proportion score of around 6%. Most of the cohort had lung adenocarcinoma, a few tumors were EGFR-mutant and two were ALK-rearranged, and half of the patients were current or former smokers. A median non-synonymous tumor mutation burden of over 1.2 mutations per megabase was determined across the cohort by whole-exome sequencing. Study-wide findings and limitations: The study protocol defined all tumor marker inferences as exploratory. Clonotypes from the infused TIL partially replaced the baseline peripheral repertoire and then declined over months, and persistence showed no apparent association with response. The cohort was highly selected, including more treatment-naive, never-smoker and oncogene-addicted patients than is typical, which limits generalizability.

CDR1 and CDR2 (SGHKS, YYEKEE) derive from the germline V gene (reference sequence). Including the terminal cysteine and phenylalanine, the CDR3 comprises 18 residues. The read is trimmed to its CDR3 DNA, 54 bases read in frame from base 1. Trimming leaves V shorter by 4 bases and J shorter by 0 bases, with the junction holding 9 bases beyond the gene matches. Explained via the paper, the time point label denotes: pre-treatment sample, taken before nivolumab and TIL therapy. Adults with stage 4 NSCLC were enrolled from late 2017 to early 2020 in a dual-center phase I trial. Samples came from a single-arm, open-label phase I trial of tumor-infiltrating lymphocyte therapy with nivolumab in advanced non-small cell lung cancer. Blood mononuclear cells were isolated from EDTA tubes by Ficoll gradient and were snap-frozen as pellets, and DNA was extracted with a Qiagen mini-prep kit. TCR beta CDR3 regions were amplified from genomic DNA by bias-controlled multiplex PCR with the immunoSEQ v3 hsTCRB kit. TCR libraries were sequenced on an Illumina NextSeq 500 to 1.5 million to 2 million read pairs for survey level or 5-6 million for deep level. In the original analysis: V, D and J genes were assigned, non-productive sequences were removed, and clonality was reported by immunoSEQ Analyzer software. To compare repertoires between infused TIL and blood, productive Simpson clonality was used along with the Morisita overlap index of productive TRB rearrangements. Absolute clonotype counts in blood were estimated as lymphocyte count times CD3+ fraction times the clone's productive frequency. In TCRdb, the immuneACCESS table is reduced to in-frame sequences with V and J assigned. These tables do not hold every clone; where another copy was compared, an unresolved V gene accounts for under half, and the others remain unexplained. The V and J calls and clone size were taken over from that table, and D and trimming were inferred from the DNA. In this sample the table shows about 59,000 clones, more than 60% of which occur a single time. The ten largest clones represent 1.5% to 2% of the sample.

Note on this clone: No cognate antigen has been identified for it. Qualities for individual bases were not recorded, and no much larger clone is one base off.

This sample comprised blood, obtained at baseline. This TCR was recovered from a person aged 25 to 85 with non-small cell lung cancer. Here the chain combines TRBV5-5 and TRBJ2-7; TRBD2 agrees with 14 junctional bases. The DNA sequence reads TGTGCCAGCAGCGTGGGACTAGCGGGAGTCGGGAACTCCTACGAGCAGTACTTC. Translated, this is CASSVGLAGVGNSYEQYF. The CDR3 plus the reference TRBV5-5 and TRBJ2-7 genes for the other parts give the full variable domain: DAGVTQSPTHLIKTRGQQVTLRCSPISGHKSVSWYQQVLGQGPQFIFQYYEKEERGRGNFPDRFSARQFPNYSSELNVNALLLGDSALYLCASSVGLAGVGNSYEQYFGPGTRLTVT.